The 7 T cell receptor beta chains listed next were all sequenced from one sample in a study of CD8 T cells in Susac syndrome. An amount of RNA that ranged from roughly 0.5 to 1 ug was reverse transcribed with random hexamers. Each CDR3 protein gets one entry after TCRdb re-called the immunoSEQ multiplex PCR reads with MiXCR. The table includes 95,000 to 150,000 distinct CDR3 sequences, over 90% detected once. The sample comprised CD4+ T cells from PBMCs. The receptors shown here come from a human donor with Susac syndrome.

This clonotype came up once. The genes are TRBV15 and TRBJ1-2; D is uncertain. Germline-derived CDR1 and CDR2 are LNHNV and YYDKDF (reference sequence). Between the trimmed V and J ends, which lost 1 base and 6 bases, there was a span of 15 bases. The CDR3 extends over 15 amino acids. DNA for the CDR3: TGTGCCACCAGCAGAGCCCCTGGAGAAACCGATGGCTACACCTTC. It codes for CATSRAPGETDGYTF.

The gene calls are TRBV12-3 or TRBV12-4 and TRBJ2-7, with D possibly matching TRBD1 (6 bases). The V gene lost 5 bases and the J gene lost 7 bases, with 15 bases spanning the gap. This CDR3 is 13 amino acids long. The CDR3 reads CASSKTGDWEQYF. The CDR3 DNA follows: TGTGCCAGCAGTAAGACAGGAGATTGGGAGCAGTACTTC.

The J gene is TRBJ1-3, the V gene TRBV29-1; D is unresolved. Germline loops: CDR1 SQVTM, CDR2 ANQGSEA. Trimming left V 7 bases short and J 2 bases short, with 9 bases between. The CDR3 is 12 residues long. CDR3 region: CSATITGNTIYF. CDR3 nucleotide sequence: TGCAGCGCCACTATAACTGGAAACACCATATATTTT.

This chain connects TRBV5-6 to TRBJ1-5; D gene ambiguous. Trimming took off 1 base at V and 6 bases at J, with 8 bases between the two ends. Germline CDR1 SGHDT, CDR2 YYEEEE. The CDR3 length is 13 residues. CDR3 protein: CASSLSGLQPQHF. CDR3 coding DNA: TGTGCCAGCAGCTTGTCTGGTCTTCAGCCCCAGCATTTT.

The chain is built from TRBV6-6 and TRBJ2-3; D ambiguous. The CDR3 extends over 14 amino acids. Per germline, CDR1 MNHNY and CDR2 SVGAGI (reference sequence). V was clipped by 6 bases and J by 4 bases, with 14 bases between them. The CDR3 sequence: CASRSPESPDTQYF. As DNA, the CDR3 is TGTGCCAGCAGATCACCCGAAAGCCCAGATACGCAGTATTTT.

CDR3 coding DNA: TGCAGCGAGGCCGGACAGGGTCCGTACAATGAGCAGTTCTTC. It translates to CSEAGQGPYNEQFF. V is TRBV29-1 and J is TRBJ2-1; 8 bases map to TRBD1. CDR1 and CDR2 from the germline V gene are SQVTM and ANQGSEA. This CDR3 contains 14 residues. Germline trimming cut 7 bases from V and 4 bases from J; bases unmatched to any gene: 9.

This clonotype was observed once. The chain has TRBV30 and TRBJ1-2, with D tentatively TRBD1 (5 bases). The V gene's germline CDR1 is GTSNPN and CDR2 SVGIG (reference sequence). CDR3 length equals 12 residues. Trimming stripped 3 bases from V and 10 bases from J, with 15 bases between. The CDR3: CAWRRDAEIYTF. DNA of the CDR3: TGTGCCTGGAGACGGGACGCGGAGATCTACACCTTC.